This T cell receptor beta chain was profiled in a study of PD-1 blockade in mismatch repair-deficient tumors. This clone was observed a handful of times. The assay was immunoSEQ multiplex PCR, and TCRdb's table has in-frame clones only and misses some. The sample shows 60,000 to 70,000 clones, approximately 89% of them seen only once. CDR1 is SNHLY and CDR2 is FYNNEI in the germline V gene. This CDR3 has 12 residues. The V end was cut by 7 bases, the J end by 3 bases, with 9 bases between. This clonotype was obtained from an adult with mismatch repair-deficient cancer. The gene calls are TRBV2 and TRBJ1-1, with D unresolved. The sequencing used peripheral blood, collected 52 weeks after starting pembrolizumab. As DNA, the CDR3 is TGTGCCAGCACCCTGGGAGACACTGAAGCTTTCTTT. Amino acids: CASTLGDTEAFF.